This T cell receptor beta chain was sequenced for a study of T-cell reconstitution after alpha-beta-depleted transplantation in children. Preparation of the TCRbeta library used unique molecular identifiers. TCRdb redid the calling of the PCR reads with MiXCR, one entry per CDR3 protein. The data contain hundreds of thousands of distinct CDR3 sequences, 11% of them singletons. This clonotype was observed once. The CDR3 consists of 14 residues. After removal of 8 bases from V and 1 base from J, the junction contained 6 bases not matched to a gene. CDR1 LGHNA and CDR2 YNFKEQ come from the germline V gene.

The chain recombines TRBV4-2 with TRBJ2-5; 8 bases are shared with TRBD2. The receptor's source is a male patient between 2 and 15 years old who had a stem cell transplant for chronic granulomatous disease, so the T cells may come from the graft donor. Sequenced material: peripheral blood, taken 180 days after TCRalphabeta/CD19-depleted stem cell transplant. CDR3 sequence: CASGLGGVQETQYF. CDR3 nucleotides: TGTGCCAGCGGCCTCGGGGGGGTCCAAGAGACCCAGTACTTC.